Here is one T cell receptor (beta chain) with its context. The CDR3 length is 14 residues. Per the germline V gene, CDR1 is MNHEY and CDR2 is SVGEGT. V lost 4 bases to trimming and J lost 7 bases; unmatched junction nucleotides: 9. These data originate in a study of control samples from healthy donors and cancer patients. Sequenced by immunoSEQ multiplex PCR; TCRdb stores in-frame clones only, minus some. The data contain roughly 130,000 clones, about 95% of them seen just once; the ten biggest clones take up 13% to 15%. The specimen sequenced was PBMCs. The rearrangement links TRBV6-2 or TRBV6-3 to TRBJ1-1; 7 nucleotides match TRBD1. The clonotype originates from a man aged 55 to 69 with colorectal cancer. CDR3 loop: CASSSYRGGFEAFF. The DNA of the CDR3 is TGTGCCAGCAGTTCCTACAGGGGCGGCTTTGAAGCTTTCTTT.